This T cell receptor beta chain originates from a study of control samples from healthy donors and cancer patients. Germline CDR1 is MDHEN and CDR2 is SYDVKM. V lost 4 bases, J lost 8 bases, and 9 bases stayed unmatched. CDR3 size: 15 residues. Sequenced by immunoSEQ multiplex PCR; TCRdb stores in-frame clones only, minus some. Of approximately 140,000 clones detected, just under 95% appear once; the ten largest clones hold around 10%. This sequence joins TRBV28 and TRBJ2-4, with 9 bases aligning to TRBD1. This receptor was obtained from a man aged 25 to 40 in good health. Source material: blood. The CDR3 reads CASSSTGQGGDIQYF. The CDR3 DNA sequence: TGTGCCAGCAGTTCGACGGGACAGGGAGGCGACATTCAGTACTTC.